What follows are 7 T cell receptor beta chains derived from one specimen sequenced in a study of T cell clonality in common variable immunodeficiency. Assay used: immunoSEQ multiplex PCR; TCRdb lists only in-frame clones, some missing. This sample has under 50,000 clones, each found more than once. The source material was peripheral blood mononuclear cells. These receptors all come from a person between 18 and 75 years old in good health.

This clone has a count of ten or more. Coverage ceases 3 residues before the CDR3 finishes, and the germline J gene fills in the end. This chain connects TRBV29-1 to TRBJ2-2, with D tentatively TRBD1 or TRBD2 (5 bases each). The CDR3 consists of 12 residues. Germline CDR1 reads SQVTM; CDR2 reads ANQGSEA. Trimming left V 4 bases short and J 4 bases short, with 7 bases between. CDR3: CSVVRGTGELFF. The part of the CDR3 DNA that was read is TGCAGCGTTGTGAGGGGCACCGGGGAG.

The table lists this clone with many counts. From the germline J gene comes the end of the CDR3, since the read stops 3 residues before it. The chain has TRBV10-3 and TRBJ2-2, with 7 positions matching TRBD2. Germline CDR1 and CDR2: ENHRY and SYGVKD. The CDR3 extends over 13 amino acids. V lost 8 bases to trimming and J lost 5 bases; unmatched junction nucleotides: 5. The CDR3 spells CAIGLVSTGELFF. The DNA read from the CDR3 is TGTGCCATCGGACTAGTGAGTACCGGGGAG.

This clone was seen at least ten times. The CDR3 end lies 3 residues beyond the end of the read and is filled in from the germline J gene. The chain combines TRBV10-3 with TRBJ1-1; 9 bases fit TRBD1. Per the germline V gene, CDR1 is ENHRY and CDR2 is SYGVKD. V dropped 4 bases and J dropped 5; count of bases not matched to a gene: 8. The CDR3 consists of 15 residues. The CDR3: CAISVGTGTSTEAFF. Partial CDR3 DNA: TGTGCCATCAGTGTTGGGACAGGGACGTCGACTGAA.

Ten or more counts support this clone. Coverage ceases 3 residues before the CDR3 finishes, and the germline J gene fills in the end. This sequence joins TRBV20-1 and TRBJ2-7; 7 bases match TRBD1. In germline, CDR1 is DFQATT, CDR2 SNEGSKA (reference sequence). The CDR3 sequence is 15 residues long. V trimming: 3 bases; J trimming: 5 bases; junction bases outside the gene matches: 13. CDR3 bases read: TGCAGTGCTAGGGGGGAACAGGGGTCTTATCACGAG. As protein: CSARGEQGSYHE. The entire CDR3 protein reads CSARGEQGSYHEQYF.

There are many counts of this clone. The read gets to within 3 residues of the CDR3 end, and the germline J gene fills in the rest. J is TRBJ2-7 and V is TRBV27, with 9 bases fitting TRBD1. The V gene end was trimmed by 5 bases and the J gene end by 6 bases; junction bases not matched to a gene: 11. This CDR3 is 15 amino acids long. The V gene's germline CDR1 is MNHEY and CDR2 SMNVEV (reference sequence). The sequenced CDR3 bases are TGTGCCAGCAGTCCTGGGACAGGGTGGGGGAGCGAG. It specifies CASSPGTGWGSE. The full CDR3 reads CASSPGTGWGSEQYF.

Ten or more counts support this clone. The read ends 3 residues before the CDR3 terminus; that terminus is restored from the germline J gene. The J gene is TRBJ2-5, the V gene TRBV19; 14 bases fit TRBD2. Germline V CDR1 and CDR2: LNHDA, SQIVND (reference sequence). This CDR3 spans 16 amino acids. Germline trimming cut 1 base from V and 4 bases from J; bases unmatched to any gene: 2. CDR3 DNA, as far as it was read: TGTGCCAGTAGTATAGGAGGACTAGCGGGAGGAGAGACC. Residues: CASSIGGLAGGET. The CDR3 as a whole reads CASSIGGLAGGETQYF.

The sample holds many counts of this clone. The CDR3 spells CSASRLAGTGELFF. The CDR3 bases that were read are TGCAGTGCTAGTCGGCTAGCGGGGACCGGGGAG. This chain uses TRBV20-1 with TRBJ2-2; 9 bases match TRBD2. The read comes to an end 3 residues before the CDR3 does, leaving the germline J gene to fill in the end. Losses at the gene ends were 3 bases for V and 5 bases for J; bases not matched to a gene: 4. This CDR3 contains 14 residues. Germline V gene lookup returns CDR1 DFQATT and CDR2 SNEGSKA (reference sequence).